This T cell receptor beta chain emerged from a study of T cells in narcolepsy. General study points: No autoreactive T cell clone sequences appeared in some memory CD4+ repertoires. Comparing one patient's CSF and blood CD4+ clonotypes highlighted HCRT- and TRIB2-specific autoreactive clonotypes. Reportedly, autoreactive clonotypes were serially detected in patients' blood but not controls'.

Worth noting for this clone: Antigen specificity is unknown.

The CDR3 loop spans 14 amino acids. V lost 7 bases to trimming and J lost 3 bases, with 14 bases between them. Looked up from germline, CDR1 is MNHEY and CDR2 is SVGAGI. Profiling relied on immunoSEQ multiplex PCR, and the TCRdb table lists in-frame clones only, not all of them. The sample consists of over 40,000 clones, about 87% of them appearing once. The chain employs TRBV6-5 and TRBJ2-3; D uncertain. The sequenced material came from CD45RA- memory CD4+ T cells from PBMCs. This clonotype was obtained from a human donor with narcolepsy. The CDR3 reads CASTRSLGTDTQYF. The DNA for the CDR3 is TGTGCCAGCACCCGTTCCCTCGGGACAGATACGCAGTATTTT.